This section outlines one T cell receptor beta chain sequence together with its context. Assay used: immunoSEQ multiplex PCR; TCRdb lists only in-frame clones, some missing. The data show 30,000 to 45,000 clones, 90% to 95% seen once. This record belongs to a study of T cell changes during pregnancy in multiple sclerosis. The material was CD4+ T cells from peripheral blood mononuclear cells, obtained in the second trimester of pregnancy. This receptor was taken from a female donor in good health, enrolled as a control in a pregnancy study.

The CDR3 protein is CASTLTGTSASETQYF. As DNA, the CDR3 is TGTGCCAGCACCCTAACCGGGACTAGCGCTTCAGAGACCCAGTACTTC. V is TRBV6-6 and J is TRBJ2-5; the match to TRBD2 covers 10 bases. CDR1 is MNHNY and CDR2 is SVGAGI in the germline V gene (reference sequence). This CDR3 is built from 16 residues. Trimming cost V 7 bases and J 4 bases; bases outside gene matches: 12.